This T cell receptor (beta chain) comes out of a study of cytomegalovirus exposure and HLA in healthy donors listed by TCRdb under 2017. Looking at the study overall: The 666 repertoires of the first cohort and the approximately 110 validation repertoires were produced on the same platform, according to a later analysis. The study was designed to test whether signatures of past pathogen exposure could be identified by cataloging public T cell receptors. Along with the roughly 670-subject first cohort, a separate validation cohort of over a hundred different subjects was used. High-throughput TCR immunosequencing, statistical association of individual TCRs with disease status, and machine learning were combined to predict cytomegalovirus infection status.

Libraries were prepared through the immunoSEQ multiplex PCR assay. Per the authors' processing: A statistical classification framework was developed to diagnose cytomegalovirus status using the catalog of TCR beta chain sequences. Sourced from immuneACCESS, this table was stored by TCRdb with only in-frame sequences that have V and J called. A share of the clones is absent; for the studies checked, an unresolved V gene accounts for under half, and the remainder has no known explanation. V, J and clone size derive from that table, while D and trimming were established from the DNA sequence. Counted in this sample were approximately 190,000 clones; 84% of them appeared once. Clones ranked in the top ten supply about an eighth of the sample. Regarding this clone: It lacks a known antigen. One end of the junction is discordant with germline, which a read error may explain.

Donors formed part of the validation cohort, which comprised fewer than 150 subjects and was distinct from the first cohort of roughly 600 subjects. CDR1 is given as SSHAT and CDR2 as FNYEAQ, both from the germline V gene (reference sequence). The CDR3 sequence holds 13 residues, the cysteine and phenylalanine included. Left in the record is the CDR3 DNA by itself, 39 bases read in frame from the first base. What the research found in general, with its limitations: The classifier was reported to diagnose cytomegalovirus status with high specificity and sensitivity in both the original and validation cohorts. The study gave a list of about 170 TCR beta chains associated with cytomegalovirus. Most TCR sequences were observed very rarely across donors, whereas some public TCRs were present in many individuals. All 120 or so repertoires were used to score co-occurrence in the validation cohort in a later analysis, because that analysis had no HLA typing for the cohort. Of the cluster scores, 85% to 95% were above 0 in a later analysis, which found that TCRs clustered in the first cohort also tended to co-occur in the 120 or so validation repertoires. It was suggested by the authors that the approach could potentially be generalized to other disease states and immunological phenotypes. A few of the identified cytomegalovirus-associated TCR beta chains were confirmed in vitro to be specific for cytomegalovirus antigens.

Sequencing used PBMCs. Rearrangement joined TRBV7-7 to TRBJ2-1; TRBD2 could be the D gene, as 5 bases match. The sequence came from a woman aged 25 to 39 in good health and CMV-seropositive. The nucleotide sequence is given as TGTGCTAGCAGCACCGATAGGGCCGGGGTACAGTTCTTC. Its coded protein is CASSTDRAGVQFF.